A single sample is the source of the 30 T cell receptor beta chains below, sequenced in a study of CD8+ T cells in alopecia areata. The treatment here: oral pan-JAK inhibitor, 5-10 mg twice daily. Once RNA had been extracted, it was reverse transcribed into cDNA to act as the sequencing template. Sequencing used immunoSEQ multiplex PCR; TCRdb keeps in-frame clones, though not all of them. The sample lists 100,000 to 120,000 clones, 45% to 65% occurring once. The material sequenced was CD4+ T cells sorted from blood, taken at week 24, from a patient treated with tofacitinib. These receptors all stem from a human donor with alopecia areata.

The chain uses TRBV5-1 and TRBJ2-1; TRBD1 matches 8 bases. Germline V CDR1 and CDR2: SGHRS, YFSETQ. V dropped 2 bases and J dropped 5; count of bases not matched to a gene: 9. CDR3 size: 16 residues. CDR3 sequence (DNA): TGCGCCAGCAGCTTCCAGGGGGCGATAGTACACAATGAGCAGTTCTTC. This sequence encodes CASSFQGAIVHNEQFF. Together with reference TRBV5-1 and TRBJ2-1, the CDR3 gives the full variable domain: KAGVTQTPRYLIKTRGQQVTLSCSPISGHRSVSWYQQTPGQGLQFLFEYFSETQRNKGNFPGRFSGRQFSNSRSEMNVSTLELGDSALYLCASSFQGAIVHNEQFFGPGTRLTVL.

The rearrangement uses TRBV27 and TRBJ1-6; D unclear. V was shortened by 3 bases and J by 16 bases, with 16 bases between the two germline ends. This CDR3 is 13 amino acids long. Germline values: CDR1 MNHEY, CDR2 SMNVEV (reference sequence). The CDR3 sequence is CASSFHGAGSLHF. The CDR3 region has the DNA TGTGCCAGCAGTTTTCATGGTGCCGGGAGTCTCCACTTT.

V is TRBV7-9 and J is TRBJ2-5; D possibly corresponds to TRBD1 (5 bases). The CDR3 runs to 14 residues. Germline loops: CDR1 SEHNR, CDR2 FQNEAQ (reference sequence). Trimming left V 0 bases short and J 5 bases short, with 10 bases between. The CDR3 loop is CASSLAGVGETQYF. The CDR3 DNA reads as TGTGCCAGCAGCTTAGCAGGGGTCGGCGAGACCCAGTACTTC.

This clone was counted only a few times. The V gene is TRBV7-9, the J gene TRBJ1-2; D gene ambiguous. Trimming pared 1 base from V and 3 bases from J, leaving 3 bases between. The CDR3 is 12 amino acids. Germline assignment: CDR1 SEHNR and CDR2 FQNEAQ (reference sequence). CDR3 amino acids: CASSLGYYGYTF. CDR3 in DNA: TGTGCCAGCAGCTTAGGGTACTATGGCTACACCTTC.

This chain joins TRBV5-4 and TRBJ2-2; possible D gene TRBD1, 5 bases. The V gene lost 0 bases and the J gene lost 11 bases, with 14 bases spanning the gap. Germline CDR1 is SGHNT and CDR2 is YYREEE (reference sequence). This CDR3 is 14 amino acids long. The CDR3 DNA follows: TGTGCCAGCAGCTTGGAAAGGGGTCGAACTGAGCTGTTTTTT. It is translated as CASSLERGRTELFF.

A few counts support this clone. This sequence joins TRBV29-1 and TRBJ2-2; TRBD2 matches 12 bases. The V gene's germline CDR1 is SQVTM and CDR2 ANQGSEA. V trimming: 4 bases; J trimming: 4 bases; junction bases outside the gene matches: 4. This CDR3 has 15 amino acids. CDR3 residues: CSVAGLAGLTGELFF. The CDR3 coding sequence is TGCAGCGTTGCGGGACTAGCGGGTCTCACCGGGGAGCTGTTTTTT.

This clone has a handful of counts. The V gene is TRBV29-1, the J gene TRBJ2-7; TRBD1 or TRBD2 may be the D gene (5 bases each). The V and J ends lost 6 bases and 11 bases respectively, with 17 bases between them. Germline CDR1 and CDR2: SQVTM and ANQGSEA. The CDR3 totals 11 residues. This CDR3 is CSVLQWDHEYF. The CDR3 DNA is TGCAGCGTCCTCCAATGGGACCATGAGTACTTC.

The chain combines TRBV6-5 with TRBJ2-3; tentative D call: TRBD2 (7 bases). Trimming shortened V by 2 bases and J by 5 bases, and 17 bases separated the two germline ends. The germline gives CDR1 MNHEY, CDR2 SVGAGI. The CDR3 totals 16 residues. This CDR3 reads CASSYSRRGHGDTQYF. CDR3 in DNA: TGTGCCAGCAGTTACAGTCGGCGGGGGCACGGAGATACGCAGTATTTT.

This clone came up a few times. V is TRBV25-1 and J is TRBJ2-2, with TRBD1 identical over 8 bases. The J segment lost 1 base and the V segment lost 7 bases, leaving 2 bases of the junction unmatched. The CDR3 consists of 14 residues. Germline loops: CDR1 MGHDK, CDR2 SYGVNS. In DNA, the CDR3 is TGTGCCAGCACTGGGACAGGGAACACCGGGGAGCTGTTTTTT. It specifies CASTGTGNTGELFF.

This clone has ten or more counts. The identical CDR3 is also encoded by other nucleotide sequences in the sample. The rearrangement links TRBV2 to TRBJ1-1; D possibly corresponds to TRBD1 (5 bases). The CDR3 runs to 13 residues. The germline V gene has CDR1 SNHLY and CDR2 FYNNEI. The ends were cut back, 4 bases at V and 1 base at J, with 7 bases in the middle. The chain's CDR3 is CASSAQGNTEAFF. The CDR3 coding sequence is TGTGCCAGCAGTGCTCAGGGGAACACTGAAGCTTTCTTT.

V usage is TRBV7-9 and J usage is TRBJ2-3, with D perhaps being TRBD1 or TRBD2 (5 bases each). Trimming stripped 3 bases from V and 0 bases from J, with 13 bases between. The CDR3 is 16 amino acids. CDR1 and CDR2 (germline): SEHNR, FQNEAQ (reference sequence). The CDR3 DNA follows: TGTGCCAGCAGCTTTAGGGGAGCAGACAGCACAGATACGCAGTATTTT. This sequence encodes CASSFRGADSTDTQYF.

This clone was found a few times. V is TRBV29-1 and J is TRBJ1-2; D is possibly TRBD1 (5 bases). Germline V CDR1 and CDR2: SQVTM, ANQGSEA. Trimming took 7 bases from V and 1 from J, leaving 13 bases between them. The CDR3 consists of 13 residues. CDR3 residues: CSAAVGGNYGYTF. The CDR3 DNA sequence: TGCAGCGCCGCTGTGGGGGGTAACTATGGCTACACCTTC.

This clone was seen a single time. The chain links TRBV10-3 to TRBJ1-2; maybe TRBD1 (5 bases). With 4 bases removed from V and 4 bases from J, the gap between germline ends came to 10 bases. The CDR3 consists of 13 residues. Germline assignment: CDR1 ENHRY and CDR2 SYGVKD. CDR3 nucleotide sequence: TGTGCCATCAGTGTACAGGAAGGCTATGGCTACACCTTC. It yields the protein CAISVQEGYGYTF.

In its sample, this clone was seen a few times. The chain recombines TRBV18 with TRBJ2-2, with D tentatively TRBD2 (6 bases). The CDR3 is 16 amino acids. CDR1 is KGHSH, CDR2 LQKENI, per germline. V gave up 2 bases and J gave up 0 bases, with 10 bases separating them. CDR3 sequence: CASSPTGVANTGELFF. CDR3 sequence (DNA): TGTGCCAGCTCACCAACGGGGGTCGCGAACACCGGGGAGCTGTTTTTT.

This CDR3 is CASSQESLGQGGDEQYF. The CDR3 DNA reads TGCGCCAGCAGCCAAGAATCTTTGGGACAGGGAGGTGACGAGCAGTACTTC. The chain employs TRBV4-1 and TRBJ2-7; 9 bases line up with TRBD1. The CDR3 runs to 17 residues. Germline-derived CDR1 and CDR2 are MGHRA and YSYEKL. V dropped 0 bases and J dropped 5; count of bases not matched to a gene: 11.

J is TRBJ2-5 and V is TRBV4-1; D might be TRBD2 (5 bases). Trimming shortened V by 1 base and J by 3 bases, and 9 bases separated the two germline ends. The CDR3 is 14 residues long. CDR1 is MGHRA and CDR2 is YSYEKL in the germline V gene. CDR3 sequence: CASSQAGNKETQYF. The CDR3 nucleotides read TGCGCCAGCAGCCAAGCGGGGAACAAAGAGACCCAGTACTTC.

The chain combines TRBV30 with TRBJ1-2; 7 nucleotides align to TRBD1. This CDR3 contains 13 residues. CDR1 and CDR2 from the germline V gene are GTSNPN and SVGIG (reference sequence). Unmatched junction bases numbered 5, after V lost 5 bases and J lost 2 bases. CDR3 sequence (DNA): TGTGCCTGGGCCCGGGACAGAAACTATGGCTACACCTTC. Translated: CAWARDRNYGYTF.

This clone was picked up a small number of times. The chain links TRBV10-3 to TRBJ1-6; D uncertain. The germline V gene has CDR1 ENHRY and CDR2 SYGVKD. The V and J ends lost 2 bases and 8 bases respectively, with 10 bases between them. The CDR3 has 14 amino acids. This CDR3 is CAISERVLDSPLHF. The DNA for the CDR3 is TGTGCCATCAGTGAGAGGGTTTTAGATTCACCCCTCCACTTT.

This chain's CDR3 is CSTDLGRTFYNEQFF. DNA of the CDR3: TGCAGCACAGACTTAGGACGGACCTTCTACAATGAGCAGTTCTTC. The chain employs TRBV29-1 and TRBJ2-1; D ambiguous. The V end lost 8 bases, the J end lost 3 bases, and 20 bases lay between the germline ends. The CDR3 runs 15 residues. CDR1 is SQVTM, CDR2 ANQGSEA, per germline.

For the CDR3, the DNA is TGTGCCAGCACCCTCTCACAGACAAACAATGAGCAGTTCTTC. This sequence encodes CASTLSQTNNEQFF. The gene calls are TRBV11-3 and TRBJ2-1; no clear D gene. Trimming pared 7 bases from V and 5 bases from J, leaving 15 bases between. CDR3 size: 14 residues. Germline V CDR1 and CDR2: SGHNT, YENEEA.

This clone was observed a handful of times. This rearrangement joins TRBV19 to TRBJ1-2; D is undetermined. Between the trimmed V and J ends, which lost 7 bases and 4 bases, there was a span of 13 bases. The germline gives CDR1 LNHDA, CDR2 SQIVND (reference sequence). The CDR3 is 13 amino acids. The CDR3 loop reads CASKSQDGYGYTF. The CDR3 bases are TGTGCCAGTAAAAGTCAGGACGGCTATGGCTACACCTTC.

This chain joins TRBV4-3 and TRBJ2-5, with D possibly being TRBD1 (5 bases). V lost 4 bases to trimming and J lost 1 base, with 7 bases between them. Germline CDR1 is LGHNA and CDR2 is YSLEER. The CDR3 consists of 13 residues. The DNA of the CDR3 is TGCGCCAGCAGCCGACAGTTCCAAGAGACCCAGTACTTC. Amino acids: CASSRQFQETQYF.

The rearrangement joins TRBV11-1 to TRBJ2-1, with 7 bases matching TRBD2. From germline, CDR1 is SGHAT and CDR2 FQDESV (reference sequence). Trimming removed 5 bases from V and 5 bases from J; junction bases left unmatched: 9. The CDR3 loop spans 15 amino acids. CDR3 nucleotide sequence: TGTGCCAGCAGCCTCCGGACTAGTGGCCACAATGAGCAGTTCTTC. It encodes CASSLRTSGHNEQFF.

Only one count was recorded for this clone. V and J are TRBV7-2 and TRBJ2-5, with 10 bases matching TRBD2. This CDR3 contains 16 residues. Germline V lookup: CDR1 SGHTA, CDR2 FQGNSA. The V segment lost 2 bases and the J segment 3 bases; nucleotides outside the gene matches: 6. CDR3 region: CASSLRGGLAKETQYF. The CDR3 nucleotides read TGTGCCAGCAGCTTACGCGGGGGACTAGCGAAAGAGACCCAGTACTTC.

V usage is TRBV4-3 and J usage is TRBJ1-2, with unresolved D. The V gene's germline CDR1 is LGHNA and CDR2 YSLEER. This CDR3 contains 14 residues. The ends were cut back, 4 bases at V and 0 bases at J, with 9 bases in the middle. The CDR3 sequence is CASSPNTANYGYTF. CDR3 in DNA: TGCGCCAGCAGCCCTAATACAGCTAACTATGGCTACACCTTC.

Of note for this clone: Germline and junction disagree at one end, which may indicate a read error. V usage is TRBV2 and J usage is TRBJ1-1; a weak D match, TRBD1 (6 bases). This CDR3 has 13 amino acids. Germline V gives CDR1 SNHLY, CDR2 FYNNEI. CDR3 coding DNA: TGTGCTAGCAACCTCGGACAGCTCACTGAAGCTTTCTTT. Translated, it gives CASNLGQLTEAFF.

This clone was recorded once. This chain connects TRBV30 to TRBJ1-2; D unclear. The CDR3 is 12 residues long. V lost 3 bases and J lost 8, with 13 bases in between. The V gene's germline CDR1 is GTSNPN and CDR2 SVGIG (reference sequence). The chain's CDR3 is CAWSPPPYGYTF. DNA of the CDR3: TGTGCCTGGAGCCCTCCACCCTACGGCTACACCTTC.

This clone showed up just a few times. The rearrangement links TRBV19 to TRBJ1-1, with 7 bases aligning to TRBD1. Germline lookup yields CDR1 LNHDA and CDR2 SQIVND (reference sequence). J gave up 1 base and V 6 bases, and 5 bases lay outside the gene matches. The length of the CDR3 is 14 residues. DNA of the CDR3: TGTGCCAGTAGGGGGGACAGACCGAACACTGAAGCTTTCTTT. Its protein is CASRGDRPNTEAFF.

As DNA, the CDR3 is TGCGCCAGCAGCCAAGGGCAAACAGATACGCAGTATTTT. It codes for CASSQGQTDTQYF. This sequence joins TRBV4-1 and TRBJ2-3; D is uncertain. Trimming stripped 1 base from V and 3 bases from J, with 5 bases between. The germline CDR1 and CDR2 sequences are MGHRA and YSYEKL. CDR3 length: 13 amino acids.

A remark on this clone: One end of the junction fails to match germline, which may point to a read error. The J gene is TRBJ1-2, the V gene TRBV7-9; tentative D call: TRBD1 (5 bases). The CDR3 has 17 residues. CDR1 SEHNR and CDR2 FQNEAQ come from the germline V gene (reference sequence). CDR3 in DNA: TGCGCCAGCAGCCAAGATTTCGGGACGGACCTTAACTATGGCTACACCTTC. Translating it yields CASSQDFGTDLNYGYTF. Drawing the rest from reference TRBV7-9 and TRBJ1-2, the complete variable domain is DTGVSQNPRHKITKRGQNVTFRCDPISEHNRLYWYRQTLGQGPEFLTYFQNEAQLEKSRLLSDRFSAERPKGSFSTLEIQRTEQGDSAMYLCASSQDFGTDLNYGYTFGSGTRLTVV.